This entry lists 30 T cell receptor beta chains sequenced from one sample in a study of T cells in Graves' hyperthyroidism and ophthalmopathy. RNA transcripts yielded amplified TCR beta CDR3 regions. An initial round of RT-PCR targeting the TCR CDR3 relied on the HTBI primer set. TCRdb used MiXCR to reprocess the multiplex PCR reads, holding one entry per CDR3 protein. The profile shows fewer than 450,000 distinct CDR3 sequences, 13% to 15% of them singletons. Sequencing input: blood. Receptor source: an older woman with Graves' ophthalmopathy.

This clonotype was counted at least ten times. The genes are TRBV20-1 and TRBJ2-5; D possibly matches TRBD1 or TRBD2 (5 bases each). CDR1 is DFQATT, CDR2 SNEGSKA, per germline (reference sequence). The CDR3 has 13 residues. V shed 1 base and J shed 2 bases, with 8 bases lying between them. This CDR3 is CSARARGQETQYF. In DNA, the CDR3 is TGCAGTGCTAGAGCGAGGGGTCAAGAGACCCAGTACTTC.

This clonotype showed up many times. This CDR3 reads CASSGQGPSNTEAFF. CDR3 coding DNA: TGTGCCAGCAGTGGACAGGGGCCTTCCAACACTGAAGCTTTCTTT. This sequence joins TRBV6-1 and TRBJ1-1; 8 bases align to TRBD1. CDR1 and CDR2 (germline): MNHNS, SASEGT. V gave up 4 bases and J gave up 2 bases; unmatched junction bases: 6. CDR3 length equals 15 residues.

This clonotype was picked up many times. The chain's CDR3 is CASSSPGQGTSLSGNTIYF. The CDR3 DNA is TGTGCCAGCAGTTCCCCGGGACAGGGGACCTCCCTTTCTGGAAACACCATATATTTT. The chain is built from TRBV28 and TRBJ1-3, with 10 positions matching TRBD1. CDR1 and CDR2 from the germline V gene are MDHEN and SYDVKM. Trimming took 4 bases from V and 1 from J; bases not matched to a gene: 13. The CDR3 runs to 19 residues.

This clonotype was observed a handful of times. This chain joins TRBV7-6 and TRBJ2-1; tentatively, D is TRBD2 (7 bases). V gave up 4 bases and J gave up 13 bases, with 20 bases separating them. The CDR3 is made up of 14 amino acids. Germline V gene sequence: CDR1 SGHVS, CDR2 FNYEAQ. Here the CDR3 reads CASSSLTDSGTQFF. The CDR3 DNA reads TGTGCCAGCAGCTCATTAACGGACAGCGGGACTCAGTTCTTC.

This clonotype was observed many times. The gene calls are TRBV28 and TRBJ1-1; a possible D gene is TRBD1 (5 bases). Germline V lookup: CDR1 MDHEN, CDR2 SYDVKM. Trimming cost V 8 bases and J 0 bases, with 13 bases left between them. CDR3 length equals 14 residues. This CDR3 is CASDRAGLNTEAFF. The CDR3 DNA is TGTGCCAGCGATAGGGCAGGGCTGAACACTGAAGCTTTCTTT.

This clonotype was detected many times. The CDR3 DNA is TGTGCCAGCAGGCTAGGGGTTGGAAACACCATATATTTT. This codes for CASRLGVGNTIYF. The chain links TRBV3-1 to TRBJ1-3; TRBD1 is a possible D gene (5 bases). Trimming took 6 bases from V and 3 from J, leaving 9 bases between them. The CDR3 is 13 amino acids. The germline V gene encodes CDR1 LGHDT and CDR2 YNNKEL (reference sequence). The full variable domain, completed using reference TRBV3-1 and TRBJ1-3, is DTAVSQTPKYLVTQMGNDKSIKCEQNLGHDTMYWYKQDSKKFLKIMFSYNNKELIINETVPNRFSPKSPDKAHLNLHINSLELGDSAVYFCASRLGVGNTIYFGEGSWLTVV.

This chain joins TRBV7-6 and TRBJ1-2; D perhaps matches TRBD1 (5 bases). Germline CDR1 is SGHVS and CDR2 is FNYEAQ. CDR3 length: 14 amino acids. The V and J ends lost 5 bases and 2 bases respectively, with 12 bases between them. CDR3 in DNA: TGTGCCAGCAGCCCGTACAGGACCAACTATGGCTACACCTTC. As protein: CASSPYRTNYGYTF.

This clonotype was seen a handful of times. V usage is TRBV20-1 and J usage is TRBJ2-3; 8 bases fit TRBD1. The trim removed 3 bases at V and 2 bases at J, leaving 4 bases unmatched. Germline V CDR1 and CDR2: DFQATT, SNEGSKA (reference sequence). CDR3 length: 14 residues. CDR3 amino acids: CSARGDRNTDTQYF. The CDR3 DNA is TGCAGTGCTAGGGGGGACAGGAACACAGATACGCAGTATTTT.

The chain employs TRBV9 and TRBJ2-7; D might be TRBD2 (6 bases). Trimming pared 3 bases from V and 3 bases from J, leaving 16 bases between. CDR3 size: 15 residues. From germline, CDR1 is SGDLS and CDR2 YYNGEE. Here the CDR3 DNA reads TGTGCCAGCAGCGCACATAGCGGCGAAGGCTACGAGCAGTACTTC. Translation gives CASSAHSGEGYEQYF. Filled out from reference TRBV9 and TRBJ2-7, the complete variable domain reads DSGVTQTPKHLITATGQRVTLRCSPRSGDLSVYWYQQSLDQGLQFLIQYYNGEERAKGNILERFSAQQFPDLHSELNLSSLELGDSALYFCASSAHSGEGYEQYFGPGTRLTVT.

The CDR3: CATSRGLAGSYEQYF. The CDR3 DNA reads TGTGCCACCAGCAGGGGACTAGCGGGGTCCTACGAGCAGTACTTC. V usage is TRBV15 and J usage is TRBJ2-7; 13 positions match TRBD2. CDR3 length equals 15 residues. The germline V gene has CDR1 LNHNV and CDR2 YYDKDF (reference sequence). Trimming cost V 3 bases and J 1 base; bases outside gene matches: 0.

This clonotype came up many times. This chain uses TRBV28 with TRBJ2-2, with unresolved D. In germline, CDR1 is MDHEN, CDR2 SYDVKM. This CDR3 comprises 13 residues. V lost 3 bases, J lost 3 bases, and 5 bases lay in between. The CDR3 bases are TGTGCCAGCAGTTTCCTCTACACCGGGGAGCTGTTTTTT. Translated, it gives CASSFLYTGELFF.

This clonotype was seen only a few times. The chain has TRBV6-1 and TRBJ1-5; weak D call: TRBD1 (6 bases). Germline CDR1 is MNHNS and CDR2 is SASEGT. V lost 6 bases and J lost 4, with 16 bases in between. This CDR3 has 15 residues. CDR3 sequence reads: CASSTLRGSNQPQHF. DNA of the CDR3: TGTGCCAGCAGCACCCTCAGGGGCTCGAATCAGCCCCAGCATTTT.

This clonotype was seen many times. The chain carries TRBV11-2 and TRBJ2-3; tentative D call: TRBD1 (6 bases). CDR3 length equals 13 residues. Germline-derived CDR1 and CDR2 are SGHAT and FQNNGV. Trimming cost V 4 bases and J 7 bases, with 12 bases left between them. In nucleotides, the CDR3 is TGTGCCAGCAGCTCCTCGGACAGTTATACGCAGTATTTT. Amino acids: CASSSSDSYTQYF.

This clonotype was counted between two and nine times. The V call is TRBV29-1, the J call TRBJ1-2; the match to TRBD1 covers 7 bases. V gave up 1 base and J gave up 4 bases; unmatched junction bases: 9. The CDR3 has 15 amino acids. Germline CDR1 reads SQVTM; CDR2 reads ANQGSEA. The CDR3 loop is CSVEGPQGPSYGYTF. CDR3 sequence (DNA): TGCAGCGTTGAAGGCCCACAGGGGCCCAGCTATGGCTACACCTTC.

This clonotype has a handful of counts. The J gene is TRBJ2-2, the V gene TRBV10-3; D gene ambiguous. This CDR3 region has 14 residues. V shed 10 bases and J shed 0 bases, with 12 bases lying between them. The germline V gene encodes CDR1 ENHRY and CDR2 SYGVKD. The CDR3: CATSDRTNTGELFF. DNA for the CDR3: TGTGCCACCTCCGATAGGACGAACACCGGGGAGCTGTTTTTT.

The CDR3 DNA sequence: TGCGCCAGCAGTCCCAGCTCTGTTGGGGATACGCAGTATTTT. As protein: CASSPSSVGDTQYF. The chain uses TRBV10-1 and TRBJ2-3; D unresolved. Germline CDR1 is WNHNN and CDR2 is SYGVQD (reference sequence). Trimming removed 5 bases at V and 6 bases at J, with 15 bases between. The CDR3 spans 14 residues.

Many counts were recorded for this clonotype. The rearrangement uses TRBV5-6 and TRBJ2-1; TRBD1 aligns across 9 bases. CDR1 and CDR2 (germline): SGHDT, YYEEEE. The CDR3 has 18 residues. V lost 3 bases, J lost 8 bases, and 18 bases stayed unmatched. CDR3 in DNA: TGTGCCAGCAGCTACCCGCCAACTATAGGGGACAGGGTAGATGAGCAGTTCTTC. Encoded protein: CASSYPPTIGDRVDEQFF.

The chain links TRBV7-6 to TRBJ2-1; D is possibly TRBD1 (11 bases). V was clipped by 4 bases and J by 4 bases, with 32 bases between them. The germline V gene encodes CDR1 SGHVS and CDR2 FNYEAQ. This CDR3 has 21 residues. CDR3 sequence reads: CASSSAGGTGGSTSGYNEQFF. The CDR3, as DNA: TGTGCCAGCAGCTCAGCGGGGGGGACAGGGGGTTCGACTAGCGGTTACAATGAGCAGTTCTTC.

The rearrangement links TRBV29-1 to TRBJ2-5; the D is unclear. The length of the CDR3 is 13 residues. Trimming cost V 2 bases and J 5 bases, with 12 bases left between them. From germline, CDR1 is SQVTM and CDR2 ANQGSEA. The CDR3 loop is CSVEWAGRETQYF. CDR3 coding DNA: TGCAGCGTTGAATGGGCCGGCCGTGAGACCCAGTACTTC.

The chain recombines TRBV5-1 with TRBJ2-1, with TRBD2 identical over 8 bases. The length of the CDR3 is 14 residues. The V segment lost 0 bases and the J segment 6 bases; nucleotides outside the gene matches: 2. The V gene's germline CDR1 is SGHRS and CDR2 YFSETQ. CDR3 nucleotide sequence: TGCGCCAGCAGCTTGGGGGGACTAGTCAATGAGCAGTTCTTC. This translates into CASSLGGLVNEQFF.

This clonotype was detected many times. V usage is TRBV2 and J usage is TRBJ2-3, with 15 nucleotides matching TRBD2. CDR1 and CDR2 from the germline V gene are SNHLY and FYNNEI. J lost 2 bases, V lost 5 bases, and 8 bases had no gene match. The CDR3 has 18 residues. The CDR3 sequence: CASSPYWTSGGVTDTQYF. The DNA of the CDR3 is TGTGCCAGCAGTCCCTACTGGACTAGCGGGGGGGTCACAGATACGCAGTATTTT.

CDR3 sequence (DNA): TGTGCCATCAGTGAGGGACTAGCGGGACGAAACATTCAGTACTTC. It encodes CAISEGLAGRNIQYF. This chain connects TRBV10-3 to TRBJ2-4, with 12 nucleotides matching TRBD2. The CDR3 is 15 amino acids. With 2 bases clipped from V and 6 bases from J, the junction kept 2 bases outside the gene matches. Germline CDR1 and CDR2: ENHRY and SYGVKD.

This chain joins TRBV29-1 and TRBJ2-5; 8 bases agree with TRBD1. Per the germline V gene, CDR1 is SQVTM and CDR2 is ANQGSEA. J was trimmed by 4 bases and V by 5 bases; bases with no gene match: 6. The CDR3 extends over 13 amino acids. The CDR3 coding sequence is TGCAGCGTTCAGGGGGCGTCTGGAGAGACCCAGTACTTC. It codes for CSVQGASGETQYF.

The rearrangement joins TRBV19 to TRBJ2-7; weak D call: TRBD1 (6 bases). Per the germline V gene, CDR1 is LNHDA and CDR2 is SQIVND (reference sequence). The CDR3 consists of 14 residues. Trimming cost V 4 bases and J 7 bases, with 17 bases left between them. CDR3 in amino acids: CASSTTGLEGEQYF. Written as DNA, the CDR3 is TGTGCCAGTAGTACCACAGGGCTAGAGGGTGAGCAGTACTTC.

This clonotype was observed many times. The chain combines TRBV11-2 with TRBJ2-3; D uncertain. CDR3 length: 14 amino acids. The germline V gene has CDR1 SGHAT and CDR2 FQNNGV. V lost 1 base and J 0 bases, leaving 5 bases between the germline ends. CDR3 in amino acids: CASSLGLSTDTQYF. CDR3 coding DNA: TGTGCCAGCAGCTTAGGGTTGAGCACAGATACGCAGTATTTT.

This clonotype was observed many times. V usage is TRBV20-1 and J usage is TRBJ1-1; perhaps TRBD1 as D (6 bases). V was shortened by 5 bases and J by 3 bases, with 16 bases between the two germline ends. Germline lookup yields CDR1 DFQATT and CDR2 SNEGSKA (reference sequence). The CDR3 has 14 residues. CDR3 in DNA: TGCAGTGCTCCGCGACAGGCGGGAGACACTGAAGCTTTCTTT. Translation: CSAPRQAGDTEAFF.

This clonotype appeared many times. This chain links TRBV30 with TRBJ2-5; D might be TRBD1 or TRBD2, each matching 5 bases. The germline V and J ends were trimmed by 2 bases and 8 bases, with 15 bases remaining between them. Germline V gene lookup returns CDR1 GTSNPN and CDR2 SVGIG (reference sequence). This CDR3 is 13 amino acids long. CDR3 amino acids: CAWSPVGDLTQYF. DNA for the CDR3: TGTGCCTGGAGTCCCGTGGGGGATCTTACCCAGTACTTC.

This clonotype was recorded many times. The gene calls are TRBV2 and TRBJ2-5; a possible D gene is TRBD2 (6 bases). The germline V and J ends were trimmed by 6 bases and 5 bases, with 19 bases remaining between them. CDR3 size: 15 residues. CDR1 SNHLY and CDR2 FYNNEI come from the germline V gene. The CDR3 DNA is TGTGCCAGCAGAGCCAGGGCGGCGGGAATGGAGACCCAGTACTTC. Translated, it gives CASRARAAGMETQYF.

This clonotype was seen more than once but under ten times. This chain connects TRBV5-4 to TRBJ2-5; 8 bases are a match to TRBD2. Germline lookup yields CDR1 SGHNT and CDR2 YYREEE (reference sequence). J was trimmed by 5 bases and V by 3 bases; bases with no gene match: 15. This CDR3 is 17 amino acids long. The CDR3, as DNA: TGTGCCAGCAGCTCCTCTGGGACTAGTCTTTCTTGGGAGACCCAGTACTTC. Amino acids: CASSSSGTSLSWETQYF.

The chain employs TRBV20-1 and TRBJ2-2; D is possibly TRBD2 (5 bases). This CDR3 has 13 amino acids. In germline, CDR1 is DFQATT, CDR2 SNEGSKA (reference sequence). V was shortened by 6 bases and J by 5 bases, with 13 bases between the two germline ends. The CDR3 protein is CSALRPGTGELFF. CDR3 DNA sequence: TGCAGTGCCCTGCGTCCGGGGACCGGGGAGCTGTTTTTT.